Below, 22 T cell receptor beta chains from the same sample are listed, as sequenced in a study of Graves' ophthalmopathy and Graves' hyperthyroidism. TCR beta CDR3 regions were amplified from RNA transcripts. An initial RT-PCR round employing HTBI primers preceded a second-round multiplex PCR. TCRdb analysed the multiplex PCR reads with MiXCR anew, one entry per CDR3 protein. This table has about 220,000 distinct CDR3 sequences, roughly a fifth appearing once. Sequenced: peripheral blood. Receptors originate from a woman in her forties or fifties with Graves' ophthalmopathy.

The J gene is TRBJ2-2, the V gene TRBV6-1; TRBD2 matches 9 bases. Trimming removed 7 bases from V and 1 base from J; junction bases left unmatched: 7. The CDR3 covers 16 residues. Germline assignment: CDR1 MNHNS and CDR2 SASEGT. For the CDR3, the DNA is TGTGCCAGCACCCCCCTAGCGGGGCTGAACACCGGGGAGCTGTTTTTT. Translated, it gives CASTPLAGLNTGELFF.

V is TRBV4-2 and J is TRBJ2-1; D possibly matches TRBD1 or TRBD2 (9 bases each). The V gene lost 8 bases and the J gene lost 9 bases, with 29 bases spanning the gap. The CDR3 runs to 17 residues. Germline lookup yields CDR1 LGHNA and CDR2 YNFKEQ. Here the CDR3 reads CASGGQGRGREGPEQFF. For the CDR3, the DNA is TGTGCCAGCGGGGGACAGGGCAGAGGGCGGGAGGGCCCTGAGCAGTTCTTC.

This clonotype was counted at least ten times. V and J are TRBV5-5 and TRBJ2-5, with TRBD1 identical over 7 bases. Unmatched junction bases numbered 13, after V lost 4 bases and J lost 4 bases. CDR1 SGHKS and CDR2 YYEKEE come from the germline V gene (reference sequence). This CDR3 contains 16 residues. The CDR3 nucleotides are TGTGCCAGCAGCAAGGGACAGTCCCTAGCATCAGAGACCCAGTACTTC. Translation: CASSKGQSLASETQYF. Combining the CDR3 with reference TRBV5-5 and TRBJ2-5 gives the whole variable domain DAGVTQSPTHLIKTRGQQVTLRCSPISGHKSVSWYQQVLGQGPQFIFQYYEKEERGRGNFPDRFSARQFPNYSSELNVNALLLGDSALYLCASSKGQSLASETQYFGPGTRLLVL.

This clonotype was seen ten or more times. CDR3 sequence reads: CASSDGTSGRHSYEQYF. The CDR3 nucleotides read TGTGCCAGCAGTGATGGGACTAGCGGGAGGCACTCCTACGAGCAGTACTTC. This chain links TRBV6-2 or TRBV6-3 with TRBJ2-7; TRBD2 matches at 15 bases. The germline gives CDR1 MNHEY, CDR2 SVGEGT. Losses at the gene ends were 5 bases for V and 0 bases for J; bases not matched to a gene: 5. This CDR3 spans 17 amino acids.

This clonotype was picked up many times. The J gene is TRBJ2-5, the V gene TRBV7-9; 7 nucleotides match TRBD2. V lost 8 bases, J lost 0 bases, and 6 bases stayed unmatched. The CDR3 extends over 14 amino acids. Looked up from germline, CDR1 is SEHNR and CDR2 is FQNEAQ (reference sequence). CDR3 protein: CASFRGLDQETQYF. Here the CDR3 DNA reads TGTGCCAGCTTCCGAGGACTAGACCAAGAGACCCAGTACTTC.

This clonotype has a count of ten or more. The gene calls are TRBV28 and TRBJ2-5, with no clear D. The germline V gene has CDR1 MDHEN and CDR2 SYDVKM. This CDR3 comprises 12 residues. V was trimmed by 1 base and J by 2 bases, leaving 2 bases between them. DNA for the CDR3: TGTGCCAGCAGTTTATTTCAAGAGACCCAGTACTTC. Its protein product is CASSLFQETQYF.

This clonotype was seen ten or more times. The genes are TRBV6-2 or TRBV6-3 and TRBJ2-7; D call uncertain. Trimming cost V 5 bases and J 9 bases, with 17 bases left between them. CDR3 length equals 13 residues. The V gene's germline CDR1 is MNHEY and CDR2 SVGEGT. In nucleotides, the CDR3 is TGTGCCAGCAGTACGGGCCTCGTTTTTGGGCAGTACTTC. Amino acids: CASSTGLVFGQYF.

This rearrangement joins TRBV29-1 to TRBJ1-2; no definite D call. Trimming removed 0 bases at V and 8 bases at J, with 19 bases between. This CDR3 comprises 15 residues. Germline V CDR1 and CDR2: SQVTM, ANQGSEA. CDR3 amino acids: CSVEDLVATSTGYTF. Written as DNA, the CDR3 is TGCAGCGTTGAAGATCTTGTAGCAACCTCCACCGGCTACACCTTC.

This clonotype appeared many times. The chain employs TRBV27 and TRBJ1-1; D gene ambiguous. Germline values: CDR1 MNHEY, CDR2 SMNVEV (reference sequence). The CDR3 loop spans 15 amino acids. The V and J ends lost 3 bases and 1 base respectively, with 12 bases between them. This CDR3 is CASSFEPAGNTEAFF. The CDR3 DNA reads TGTGCCAGCAGTTTTGAACCCGCAGGGAACACTGAAGCTTTCTTT.

CDR3 sequence: CASRIGQYYGYTF. CDR3 bases: TGTGCCAGCAGAATCGGACAATACTATGGCTACACCTTC. The chain uses TRBV6-1 and TRBJ1-2; perhaps TRBD1 as D (5 bases). V shed 6 bases and J shed 3 bases, with 11 bases lying between them. The CDR3 has 13 residues. CDR1 and CDR2 (germline): MNHNS, SASEGT.

This clonotype was seen repeatedly, ten times or more. The rearrangement links TRBV28 to TRBJ1-2; D gene ambiguous. The V end lost 4 bases, the J end lost 3 bases, and 6 bases lay between the germline ends. Germline V gene sequence: CDR1 MDHEN, CDR2 SYDVKM. This CDR3 region has 12 residues. The CDR3 DNA reads as TGTGCCAGCAGTTGGGGAGACTATGGCTACACCTTC. Its translation is CASSWGDYGYTF.

This clonotype was seen a handful of times. A much larger clone lies a single base off, so this may be a read error. The chain employs TRBV7-3 and TRBJ1-3, with 8 bases that match TRBD1. CDR3 length: 13 residues. J gave up 7 bases and V 4 bases, and 3 bases lay outside the gene matches. Looked up from germline, CDR1 is SGHTA and CDR2 is FQGTGA. DNA of the CDR3: TGTGCCAGCAGCTCGGGACAGGCGAACACCATATATTTT. This gives the protein CASSSGQANTIYF.

The chain combines TRBV12-3 or TRBV12-4 with TRBJ2-5; D ambiguous. CDR3 length: 14 amino acids. V gave up 1 base and J gave up 3 bases, with 9 bases separating them. Written as DNA, the CDR3 is TGTGCCAGCAGTTTAGGACCGGAGAAAGAGACCCAGTACTTC. Amino acids: CASSLGPEKETQYF.

V and J are TRBV2 and TRBJ2-5; the match to TRBD2 covers 12 bases. Looked up from germline, CDR1 is SNHLY and CDR2 is FYNNEI. The CDR3 consists of 18 residues. Losses at the gene ends were 8 bases for V and 5 bases for J; bases not matched to a gene: 18. CDR3 DNA: TGTGCCAGCTGCCTTCTCCCTAGCGGGAGGGCCGTCGGGGAGACCCAGTACTTC. It yields the protein CASCLLPSGRAVGETQYF. Full variable domain (remainder filled in from reference TRBV2 and TRBJ2-5): EPEVTQTPSHQVTQMGQEVILRCVPISNHLYFYWYRQILGQKVEFLVSFYNNEISEKSEIFDDQFSVERPDGSNFTLKIRSTKLEDSAMYFCASCLLPSGRAVGETQYFGPGTRLLVL.

V and J are TRBV25-1 and TRBJ2-7; D unclear. Trimming left V 4 bases short and J 2 bases short, with 6 bases between. This CDR3 region has 12 residues. The germline V gene encodes CDR1 MGHDK and CDR2 SYGVNS. DNA of the CDR3: TGTGCCAGCAGTGGAGACACCTACGAGCAGTACTTC. It translates to CASSGDTYEQYF.

A note on this clonotype: This may be a read error: a much more frequent sequence differs by one nucleotide. The chain recombines TRBV13 with TRBJ1-1, with D unclear. This CDR3 comprises 11 residues. Germline-derived CDR1 and CDR2 are PRHDT and FYEKMQ (reference sequence). In nucleotides, the CDR3 is TGTGCCATCAGCTCCTACACTGAAGCTTTCTTT. Residues: CAISSYTEAFF.

This clonotype appeared many times. The CDR3 bases are TGTGCCAGCAGTTCCGGGACTAGAGGTACCGGGGAGCTGTTTTTT. This gives the protein CASSSGTRGTGELFF. The chain links TRBV27 to TRBJ2-2, with 8 nucleotides matching TRBD2. Germline lookup yields CDR1 MNHEY and CDR2 SMNVEV (reference sequence). The CDR3 is 15 residues long. V lost 4 bases, J lost 5 bases, and 6 bases stayed unmatched.

This clonotype has a count of ten or more. The chain is built from TRBV2 and TRBJ1-2, with D possibly matching TRBD1 (5 bases). Germline lookup yields CDR1 SNHLY and CDR2 FYNNEI. Trimming removed 1 base at V and 13 bases at J, with 10 bases between. The length of the CDR3 is 11 residues. CDR3 protein: CASSEGGVGTF. The CDR3 nucleotides are TGTGCCAGCAGTGAAGGAGGGGTAGGCACCTTC.

This sequence joins TRBV6-5 and TRBJ1-3; possibly TRBD1 for D (6 bases). CDR1 and CDR2 from the germline V gene are MNHEY and SVGAGI. V shed 0 bases and J shed 4 bases, with 13 bases lying between them. This CDR3 has 16 amino acids. The CDR3 loop reads CASSYSDSRIGNTIYF. The CDR3 DNA follows: TGTGCCAGCAGTTACTCGGACAGCCGAATCGGAAACACCATATATTTT.

This clonotype appeared many times. The rearrangement joins TRBV28 to TRBJ1-1; weak D call: TRBD1 (6 bases). The germline CDR1 and CDR2 sequences are MDHEN and SYDVKM. This CDR3 contains 16 residues. V was cut by 5 bases and J by 4 bases, with 20 bases left in between. Written as DNA, the CDR3 is TGTGCCAGCAGTCAAGGGCAGGGGTGGCAGCCCACTGAAGCTTTCTTT. This gives the protein CASSQGQGWQPTEAFF.

This clonotype has at least ten counts. The J gene is TRBJ2-7, the V gene TRBV7-2; D uncertain. This CDR3 contains 14 residues. Trimming shortened V by 5 bases and J by 0 bases, and 11 bases separated the two germline ends. Germline V gene lookup returns CDR1 SGHTA and CDR2 FQGNSA. The CDR3 DNA sequence: TGTGCCAGCAGCAAGTCCGAGCTCTCCTACGAGCAGTACTTC. Translated, it gives CASSKSELSYEQYF.

In this sample, this clonotype turned up a few times. The chain couples TRBV11-3 to TRBJ2-7, with 12 bases that match TRBD2. V lost 3 bases and J lost 6; bases outside the gene matches: 3. The CDR3 consists of 14 residues. Germline V CDR1 and CDR2: SGHNT, YENEEA. For the CDR3, the DNA is TGTGCCAGCAGCTTGACTAGCGGGAGTACCGAGCAGTACTTC. It codes for CASSLTSGSTEQYF.